Below, 32 T cell receptor beta chains from the same sample are listed, as sequenced in a study of blood T cell repertoires in COVID-19. Sequencing used immunoSEQ multiplex PCR; TCRdb keeps in-frame clones, though not all of them. The data contain about 330,000 clones, approximately 85% of them singletons. Source material: peripheral blood. The receptors were sampled from a human donor in a cohort sampled during active COVID-19.

This clone was seen just once. J is TRBJ2-3 and V is TRBV18; the match to TRBD1 covers 10 bases. V trimming: 3 bases; J trimming: 1 base; junction bases outside the gene matches: 4. The CDR3 covers 16 residues. The germline V gene has CDR1 KGHSH and CDR2 LQKENI. CDR3 DNA sequence: TGTGCCAGCTCACCCGGGACAGGGGTGGGCACAGATACGCAGTATTTT. It specifies CASSPGTGVGTDTQYF.

This chain connects TRBV6-5 to TRBJ2-1; 12 bases are shared with TRBD2. CDR1 is MNHEY, CDR2 SVGAGI, per germline. The CDR3 loop spans 15 amino acids. Trimming cost V 4 bases and J 8 bases; bases outside gene matches: 6. In nucleotides, the CDR3 is TGTGCCAGCAGTTCCGGACTAGCGGGGATCCATGAGCAGTTCTTC. This gives the protein CASSSGLAGIHEQFF.

This clone was observed a few times. The genes are TRBV7-9 and TRBJ2-3; D is unclear. The germline gives CDR1 SEHNR, CDR2 FQNEAQ (reference sequence). There are 12 residues in the CDR3. V gave up 5 bases and J gave up 3 bases, with 6 bases separating them. CDR3 loop: CASSLLTDTQYF. The CDR3 coding sequence is TGTGCCAGCAGCCTGTTAACAGATACGCAGTATTTT.

This chain links TRBV7-6 with TRBJ2-3, with 8 bases fitting TRBD2. The junction had 7 bases not matched to a gene; V was cut back by 5 bases and J by 0 bases. Germline lookup yields CDR1 SGHVS and CDR2 FNYEAQ. The CDR3 runs to 16 residues. The CDR3 region is CASSIRRGASTDTQYF. For the CDR3, the DNA is TGTGCCAGCAGCATACGGCGGGGGGCAAGCACAGATACGCAGTATTTT. Full variable domain (rest looked up from reference TRBV7-6 and TRBJ2-3): GAGVSQSPRYKVTKRGQDVALRCDPISGHVSLYWYRQALGQGPEFLTYFNYEAQQDKSGLPNDRFSAERPEGSISTLTIQRTEQRDSAMYRCASSIRRGASTDTQYFGPGTRLTVL.

The chain links TRBV27 to TRBJ2-7; 9 nucleotides agree with TRBD1. The CDR3 contains 14 residues. CDR1 is MNHEY and CDR2 is SMNVEV in the germline V gene (reference sequence). Trimming cost V 5 bases and J 4 bases; bases outside gene matches: 6. CDR3 DNA: TGTGCCAGCAGTCCCGGACAGGGGTGGTACGAGCAGTACTTC. It yields the protein CASSPGQGWYEQYF.

Only one count was recorded for this clone. The chain employs TRBV11-3 and TRBJ2-3; the match to TRBD2 covers 10 bases. This CDR3 has 16 residues. Trimming took 2 bases from V and 1 from J; bases not matched to a gene: 3. Germline CDR1 SGHNT, CDR2 YENEEA. The CDR3 reads CASSLRLAGGTDTQYF. The CDR3 DNA is TGTGCCAGCAGCTTACGTCTAGCGGGGGGCACAGATACGCAGTATTTT.

The chain links TRBV6-6 to TRBJ2-2, with 8 bases fitting TRBD1. Germline values: CDR1 MNHNY, CDR2 SVGAGI (reference sequence). The CDR3 is made up of 15 amino acids. The V segment lost 2 bases and the J segment 6 bases; nucleotides outside the gene matches: 5. CDR3 region: CASSYDGTGAGELFF. CDR3 DNA: TGTGCCAGCAGTTACGACGGGACAGGAGCCGGGGAGCTGTTTTTT.

This sequence joins TRBV30 and TRBJ2-3; possibly TRBD2 for D (6 bases). Germline loops: CDR1 GTSNPN, CDR2 SVGIG (reference sequence). The CDR3 consists of 13 residues. V lost 4 bases, J lost 0 bases, and 8 bases lay in between. CDR3 loop: CAWNGGSTDTQYF. The CDR3 bases are TGTGCCTGGAATGGGGGGAGCACAGATACGCAGTATTTT.

This clone is termed medium-sized (0.01 to 0.1%). The gene calls are TRBV7-8 and TRBJ2-7, with TRBD1 matching 7 bases. The CDR3 runs 13 residues. Germline CDR1 and CDR2: SGHVS and FQNEAQ. J lost 2 bases, V lost 5 bases, and 3 bases had no gene match. DNA of the CDR3: TGTGCCAGCAGCGAAGGACAGGCCTACGAGCAGTACTTC. This sequence encodes CASSEGQAYEQYF.

This chain connects TRBV4-1 to TRBJ2-7; D possibly corresponds to TRBD2 (6 bases). The ends were cut back, 4 bases at V and 6 bases at J, with 19 bases in the middle. This CDR3 comprises 15 residues. The germline V gene has CDR1 MGHRA and CDR2 YSYEKL. The CDR3 DNA reads as TGCGCCAGCAGCCGGGCGGAGGGTTCGACCCTCGAGCAGTACTTC. This translates into CASSRAEGSTLEQYF.

The chain carries TRBV9 and TRBJ1-1; 7 bases align to TRBD1. Trimming took 3 bases from V and 4 from J; bases not matched to a gene: 18. Germline V CDR1 and CDR2: SGDLS, YYNGEE. The CDR3 contains 18 residues. CDR3 nucleotides: TGTGCCAGCAGCGCTTACGGGGCGGACAGGTTTTATAGCACTGAAGCTTTCTTT. Translated: CASSAYGADRFYSTEAFF.

The chain employs TRBV11-3 and TRBJ2-1; D is ambiguous. This CDR3 is built from 14 residues. V lost 1 base, J lost 6 bases, and 10 bases lay in between. The germline V gene encodes CDR1 SGHNT and CDR2 YENEEA. The CDR3 sequence: CASSLGTVVNEQFF. CDR3 sequence (DNA): TGTGCCAGCAGCTTAGGCACGGTGGTCAATGAGCAGTTCTTC.

As for this clone: One end of the junction does not line up with germline, which may come from a read error. The rearrangement uses TRBV7-8 and TRBJ1-1; a weak D match, TRBD1 (6 bases). Germline V gene sequence: CDR1 SGHVS, CDR2 FQNEAQ. The CDR3 sequence is 16 residues long. This CDR3 is CASSVAPRGMNTEAFF. CDR3 DNA sequence: TGTGCCAGCAGCGTAGCACCCAGGGGAATGAACACTGAAGCTTTCTTT.

The chain uses TRBV10-3 and TRBJ1-6, with D unresolved. The V end was cut by 2 bases, the J end by 5 bases, with 19 bases between. Germline V gene data show CDR1 as ENHRY and CDR2 as SYGVKD. There are 18 residues in the CDR3. CDR3 sequence: CAISERDLRVIHNSPLHF. The CDR3 coding sequence is TGTGCCATCAGTGAGAGGGATTTGAGGGTAATCCATAATTCACCCCTCCACTTT.

This clone came up once. The genes are TRBV27 and TRBJ1-2; D not certain. V shed 3 bases and J shed 4 bases, with 12 bases lying between them. The length of the CDR3 is 14 residues. Germline lookup yields CDR1 MNHEY and CDR2 SMNVEV (reference sequence). The CDR3 is CASSFLVAPYGYTF. The DNA of the CDR3 is TGTGCCAGCAGTTTTCTAGTGGCTCCCTATGGCTACACCTTC.

V and J are TRBV6-5 and TRBJ1-4, with 7 bases fitting TRBD1. CDR1 MNHEY and CDR2 SVGAGI come from the germline V gene. The V and J ends lost 4 bases and 4 bases, in that order; junction bases with no gene match: 6. The CDR3 contains 15 residues. This chain's CDR3 is CASSWDRPLNEKLFF. CDR3 DNA sequence: TGTGCCAGCAGTTGGGACAGACCACTTAATGAAAAACTGTTTTTT.

V gene TRBV9 combines with J gene TRBJ1-2; 9 positions match TRBD1. Germline CDR1 reads SGDLS; CDR2 reads YYNGEE. This CDR3 has 19 residues. V was clipped by 0 bases and J by 7 bases; unmatched bases: 19. In DNA, the CDR3 is TGTGCCAGCAGCGTAGTCCTGCAAGGGGACGGGACAGGGTTGGCTGGCTACACCTTC. It is translated as CASSVVLQGDGTGLAGYTF.

This chain connects TRBV12-3 or TRBV12-4 to TRBJ1-1, with 7 bases identical to TRBD1. J lost 3 bases, V lost 6 bases, and 4 bases had no gene match. The CDR3 has 13 amino acids. The CDR3 protein is CASRHTGDTEAFF. The CDR3, as DNA: TGTGCCAGCAGACATACAGGGGACACTGAAGCTTTCTTT.

The chain couples TRBV11-3 to TRBJ2-7; D remains ambiguous. Germline V CDR1 and CDR2: SGHNT, YENEEA. The CDR3 is 11 amino acids. The V end was cut by 8 bases, the J end by 2 bases, with 7 bases between. CDR3 loop: CASAGPYEQYF. Here the CDR3 DNA reads TGTGCCAGCGCTGGGCCCTACGAGCAGTACTTC.

The CDR3 DNA sequence: TGCGCCAGCAGTGATGTGACTAACACTGAAGCTTTCTTT. Its protein product is CASSDVTNTEAFF. The chain employs TRBV10-1 and TRBJ1-1; no definite D call. Germline-derived CDR1 and CDR2 are WNHNN and SYGVQD (reference sequence). This CDR3 comprises 13 residues. V lost 3 bases, J lost 2 bases, and 7 bases lay in between.

The chain carries TRBV7-2 and TRBJ1-2, with unresolved D. V lost 3 bases and J lost 7, with 12 bases in between. CDR1 is SGHTA and CDR2 is FQGNSA in the germline V gene. There are 13 residues in the CDR3. CDR3 region: CASSFRGLGGYTF. CDR3 DNA sequence: TGTGCCAGCAGCTTTCGGGGATTAGGTGGCTACACCTTC.

V and J are TRBV6-5 and TRBJ1-1; D may be TRBD1 (5 bases). The length of the CDR3 is 13 residues. CDR1 and CDR2 from the germline V gene are MNHEY and SVGAGI. V gave up 7 bases and J gave up 2 bases, with 11 bases separating them. The CDR3 reads CASTLGANTEAFF. The CDR3 DNA reads as TGTGCCAGCACCCTTGGGGCAAACACTGAAGCTTTCTTT.

This chain joins TRBV2 and TRBJ2-5, with 9 bases fitting TRBD2. The V gene's germline CDR1 is SNHLY and CDR2 FYNNEI. The CDR3 consists of 12 residues. J gave up 3 bases and V 8 bases, and 1 base lay outside the gene matches. The CDR3 region has the DNA TGTGCCAGCGGCGGGGGGGAAGAGACCCAGTACTTC. This codes for CASGGGEETQYF.

The V call is TRBV4-2, the J call TRBJ1-5; D is perhaps TRBD1 (5 bases). V shed 1 base and J shed 7 bases, with 17 bases lying between them. Germline-derived CDR1 and CDR2 are LGHNA and YNFKEQ. The CDR3 sequence is 16 residues long. As DNA, the CDR3 is TGTGCCAGCAGCCAAGCTCTTATCGGGGGGACGCAGCCCCAGCATTTT. Its protein is CASSQALIGGTQPQHF.

This clone appeared a few times. V usage is TRBV11-2 and J usage is TRBJ2-1, with TRBD1 as a possible D gene (7 bases). The germline gives CDR1 SGHAT, CDR2 FQNNGV. The CDR3 length is 16 residues. V was pared by 4 bases and J by 0 bases, with 13 bases between. The CDR3 nucleotides read TGTGCCAGCAGCTCAAGGGGGCGGGGCTCCTACAATGAGCAGTTCTTC. Encoded protein: CASSSRGRGSYNEQFF.

J is TRBJ2-7 and V is TRBV30, with 7 bases aligning to TRBD2. Germline-derived CDR1 and CDR2 are GTSNPN and SVGIG (reference sequence). Trimming at V came to 2 bases and at J to 5 bases, leaving 6 bases not matched to a gene. CDR3 length: 13 amino acids. CDR3 region: CAWSRGGFDEQYF. CDR3 nucleotide sequence: TGTGCCTGGAGTAGGGGAGGGTTCGACGAGCAGTACTTC.

As concerns this clone: The sample contains more than one DNA sequence encoding this CDR3. The chain carries TRBV2 and TRBJ1-6; D not certain. The CDR3 contains 15 residues. The V gene lost 3 bases and the J gene lost 0 bases, with 6 bases spanning the gap. Germline V gene sequence: CDR1 SNHLY, CDR2 FYNNEI. The CDR3 is CASSESSSYNSPLHF. As DNA, the CDR3 is TGTGCCAGCAGTGAGTCATCCTCCTATAATTCACCCCTCCACTTT.

This clone was seen a single time. Other DNA sequences in the sample encode the same CDR3. J is TRBJ1-1 and V is TRBV30; D is perhaps TRBD1 (5 bases). Trimming pared 4 bases from V and 4 bases from J, leaving 7 bases between. CDR1 and CDR2 (germline): GTSNPN, SVGIG (reference sequence). This CDR3 region has 11 residues. CDR3 protein: CAWIGGTEAFF. CDR3 DNA sequence: TGTGCCTGGATCGGGGGCACTGAAGCTTTCTTT.

There are many counts of this clone. This chain connects TRBV19 to TRBJ1-2; D might be TRBD1 (5 bases). Trimming removed 10 bases at V and 4 bases at J, with 16 bases between. CDR1 and CDR2 from the germline V gene are LNHDA and SQIVND (reference sequence). The CDR3 has 13 residues. The CDR3 bases are TGTGCCACCCAGGGTGTGTCTTCCTATGGCTACACCTTC. Translated: CATQGVSSYGYTF.

This rearrangement joins TRBV5-1 to TRBJ1-1; D is undetermined. CDR3 length: 14 residues. V lost 4 bases, J lost 4 bases, and 14 bases lay in between. Germline CDR1 is SGHRS and CDR2 is YFSETQ. CDR3 in DNA: TGCGCCAGCAGCGCGCTAACAGAGACCACTGAAGCTTTCTTT. Protein: CASSALTETTEAFF.

The rearrangement uses TRBV3-1 (or the pseudogene TRBV3-2) and TRBJ2-3; D is ambiguous. From germline, CDR1 is LGHDT and CDR2 YNNKEL (reference sequence). The CDR3 has 11 amino acids. The V gene lost 6 bases and the J gene lost 4 bases, with 5 bases spanning the gap. The CDR3 DNA follows: TGTGCCAGCAGAATCTCAGATACGCAGTATTTT. Amino acid sequence: CASRISDTQYF.

The chain combines TRBV4-1 with TRBJ2-7; 7 bases align to TRBD2. Germline V gene data show CDR1 as MGHRA and CDR2 as YSYEKL. V lost 1 base and J lost 4; bases outside the gene matches: 16. CDR3 length: 18 amino acids. For the CDR3, the DNA is TGCGCCAGCAGCCAAGGTCTTTTACGGCGGGGGAGCACGTACGAGCAGTACTTC. Protein product: CASSQGLLRRGSTYEQYF.